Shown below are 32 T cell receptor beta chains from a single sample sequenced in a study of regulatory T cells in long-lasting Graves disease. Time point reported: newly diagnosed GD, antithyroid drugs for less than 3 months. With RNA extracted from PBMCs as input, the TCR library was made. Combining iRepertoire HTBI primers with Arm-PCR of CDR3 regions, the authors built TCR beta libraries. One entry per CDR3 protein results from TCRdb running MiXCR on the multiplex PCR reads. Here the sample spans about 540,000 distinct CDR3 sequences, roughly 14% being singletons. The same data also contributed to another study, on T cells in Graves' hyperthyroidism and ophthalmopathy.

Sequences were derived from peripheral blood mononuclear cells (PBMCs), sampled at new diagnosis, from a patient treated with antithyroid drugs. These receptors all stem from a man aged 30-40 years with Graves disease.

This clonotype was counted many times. Here the CDR3 reads CASGPWGERKTQYF. DNA of the CDR3: TGCGCCAGCGGCCCTTGGGGGGAGCGGAAGACCCAGTACTTC. This chain links TRBV10-2 with TRBJ2-5; D may be TRBD2 (6 bases). Looked up from germline, CDR1 is WSHSY and CDR2 is SAAADI. The CDR3 has 14 amino acids. The V end lost 8 bases, the J end lost 6 bases, and 19 bases lay between the germline ends.

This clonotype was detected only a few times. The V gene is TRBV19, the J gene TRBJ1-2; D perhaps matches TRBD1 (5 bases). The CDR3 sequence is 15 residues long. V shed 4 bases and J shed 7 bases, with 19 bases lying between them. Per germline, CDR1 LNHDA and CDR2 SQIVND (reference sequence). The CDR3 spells CASSRTSSGTAGYTF. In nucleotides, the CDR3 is TGTGCCAGTAGTAGAACTTCGTCAGGGACGGCTGGCTACACCTTC.

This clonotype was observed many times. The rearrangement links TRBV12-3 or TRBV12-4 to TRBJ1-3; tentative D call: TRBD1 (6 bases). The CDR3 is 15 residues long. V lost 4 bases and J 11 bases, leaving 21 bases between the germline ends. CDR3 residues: CASSSNPQGAAAIYF. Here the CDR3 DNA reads TGTGCCAGCAGTTCCAATCCACAGGGAGCAGCCGCCATATATTTT.

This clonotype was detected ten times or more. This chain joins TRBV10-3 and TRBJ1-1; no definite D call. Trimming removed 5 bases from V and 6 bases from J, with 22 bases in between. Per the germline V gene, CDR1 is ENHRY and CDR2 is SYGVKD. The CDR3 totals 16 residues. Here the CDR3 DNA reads TGTGCCATCAGTTCCCCCTCGGGGTATAGAGGCCCTGAAGCTTTCTTT. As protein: CAISSPSGYRGPEAFF.

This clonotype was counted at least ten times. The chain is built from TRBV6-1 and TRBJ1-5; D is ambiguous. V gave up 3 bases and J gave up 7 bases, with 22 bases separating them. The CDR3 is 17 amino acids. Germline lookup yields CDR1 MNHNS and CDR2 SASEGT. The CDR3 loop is CASSEGWIPTPNQPQHF. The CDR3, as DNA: TGTGCCAGCAGTGAGGGCTGGATTCCGACCCCTAACCAGCCCCAGCATTTT.

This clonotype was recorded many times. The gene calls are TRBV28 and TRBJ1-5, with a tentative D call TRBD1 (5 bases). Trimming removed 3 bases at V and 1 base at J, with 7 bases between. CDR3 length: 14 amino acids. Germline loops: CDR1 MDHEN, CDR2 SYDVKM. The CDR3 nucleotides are TGTGCCAGCAGTTTCCGGGACAGCAATCAGCCCCAGCATTTT. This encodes CASSFRDSNQPQHF.

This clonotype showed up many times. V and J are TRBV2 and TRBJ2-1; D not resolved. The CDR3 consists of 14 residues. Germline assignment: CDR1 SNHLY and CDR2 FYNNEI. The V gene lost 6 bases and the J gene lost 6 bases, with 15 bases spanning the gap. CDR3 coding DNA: TGTGCCAGCAGGGCAAATTTTGCTGCCAATGAGCAGTTCTTC. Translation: CASRANFAANEQFF.

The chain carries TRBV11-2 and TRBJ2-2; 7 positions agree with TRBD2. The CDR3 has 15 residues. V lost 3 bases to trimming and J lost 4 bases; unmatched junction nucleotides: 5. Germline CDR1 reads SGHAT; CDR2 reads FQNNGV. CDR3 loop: CASSFGGWITGELFF. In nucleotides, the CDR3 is TGTGCCAGCAGCTTCGGGGGGTGGATCACCGGGGAGCTGTTTTTT.

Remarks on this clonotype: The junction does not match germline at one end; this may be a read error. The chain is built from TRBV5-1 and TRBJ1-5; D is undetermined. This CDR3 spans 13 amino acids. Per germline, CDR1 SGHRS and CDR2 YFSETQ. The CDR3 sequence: CASSPESNQPHHF. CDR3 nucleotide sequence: TGCGCCAGCAGCCCGGAGTCGAATCAGCCCCATCATTTT.

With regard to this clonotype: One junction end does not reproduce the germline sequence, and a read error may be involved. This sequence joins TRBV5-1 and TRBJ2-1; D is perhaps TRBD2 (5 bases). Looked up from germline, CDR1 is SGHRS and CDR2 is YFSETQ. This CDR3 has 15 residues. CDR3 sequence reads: CASSLGGSSYNEQLF. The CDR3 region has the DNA TGCGCCAGCAGCTTGGGCGGGTCCTCCTACAATGAGCAGCTCTTC.

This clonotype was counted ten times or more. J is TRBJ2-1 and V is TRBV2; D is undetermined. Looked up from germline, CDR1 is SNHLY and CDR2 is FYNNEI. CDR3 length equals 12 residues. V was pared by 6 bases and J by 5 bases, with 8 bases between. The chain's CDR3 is CASRGNNNEQFF. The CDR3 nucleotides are TGTGCCAGCAGGGGGAACAACAATGAGCAGTTCTTC.

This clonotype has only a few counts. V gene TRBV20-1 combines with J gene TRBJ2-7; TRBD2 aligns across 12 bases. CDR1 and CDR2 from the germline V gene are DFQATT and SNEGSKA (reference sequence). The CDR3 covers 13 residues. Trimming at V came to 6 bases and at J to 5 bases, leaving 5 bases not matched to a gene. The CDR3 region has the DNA TGCAGTGCCACGACTAGCGGGAGCCACGAGCAGTACTTC. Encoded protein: CSATTSGSHEQYF.

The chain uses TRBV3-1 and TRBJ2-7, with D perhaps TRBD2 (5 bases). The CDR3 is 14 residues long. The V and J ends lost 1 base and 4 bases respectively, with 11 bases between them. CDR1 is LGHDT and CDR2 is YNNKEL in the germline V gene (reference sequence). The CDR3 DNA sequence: TGTGCCAGCAGCCAAGTTTCGGGGTTGTACGAGCAGTACTTC. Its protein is CASSQVSGLYEQYF.

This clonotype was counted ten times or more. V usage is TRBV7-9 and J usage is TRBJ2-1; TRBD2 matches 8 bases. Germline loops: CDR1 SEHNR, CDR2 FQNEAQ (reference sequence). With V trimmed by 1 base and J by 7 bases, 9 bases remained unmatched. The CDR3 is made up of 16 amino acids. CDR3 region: CASSLVVSGDFNEQFF. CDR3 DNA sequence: TGTGCCAGCAGCTTAGTGGTTAGCGGGGATTTTAATGAGCAGTTCTTC.

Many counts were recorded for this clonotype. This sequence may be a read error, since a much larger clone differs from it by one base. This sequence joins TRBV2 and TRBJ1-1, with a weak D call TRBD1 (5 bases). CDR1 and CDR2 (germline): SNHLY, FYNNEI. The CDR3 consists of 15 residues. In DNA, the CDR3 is TGTGCCAGCAGTAAAGCGGGGACGGAGAACACTGAAGCTTTCTTT. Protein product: CASSKAGTENTEAFF.

The CDR3 sequence: CATSAVEWGTKNIQYF. In DNA, the CDR3 is TGTGCCACCAGTGCCGTTGAGTGGGGGACCAAAAACATTCAGTACTTC. This chain uses TRBV24-1 with TRBJ2-4; either TRBD1 or TRBD2 may fit D (5 bases each). From germline, CDR1 is KGHDR and CDR2 SFDVKD. Trimming removed 5 bases at V and 2 bases at J, with 15 bases between. CDR3 length equals 16 residues.

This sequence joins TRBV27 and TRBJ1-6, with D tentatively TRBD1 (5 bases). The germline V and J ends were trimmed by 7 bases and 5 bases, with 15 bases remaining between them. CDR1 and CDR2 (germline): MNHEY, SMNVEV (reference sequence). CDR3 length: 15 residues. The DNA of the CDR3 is TGTGCCAGCACCACCGCCTGGGGGGATAATTCACCCCTCCACTTT. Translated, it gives CASTTAWGDNSPLHF.

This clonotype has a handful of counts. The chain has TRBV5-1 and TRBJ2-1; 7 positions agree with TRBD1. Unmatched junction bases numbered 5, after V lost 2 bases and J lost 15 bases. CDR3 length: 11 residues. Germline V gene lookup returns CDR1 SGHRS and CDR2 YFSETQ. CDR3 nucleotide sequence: TGCGCCAGCAGCTTTGACAGGGTCCCGTTCTTC. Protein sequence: CASSFDRVPFF. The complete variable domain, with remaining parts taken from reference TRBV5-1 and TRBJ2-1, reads KAGVTQTPRYLIKTRGQQVTLSCSPISGHRSVSWYQQTPGQGLQFLFEYFSETQRNKGNFPGRFSGRQFSNSRSEMNVSTLELGDSALYLCASSFDRVPFFGPGTRLTVL.

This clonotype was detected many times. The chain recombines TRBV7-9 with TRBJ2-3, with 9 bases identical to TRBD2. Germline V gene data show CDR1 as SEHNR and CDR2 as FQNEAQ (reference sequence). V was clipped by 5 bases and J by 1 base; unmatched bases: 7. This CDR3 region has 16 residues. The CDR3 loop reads CASSPTREGRTDTQYF. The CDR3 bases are TGTGCCAGCAGCCCCACGCGGGAGGGCCGCACAGATACGCAGTATTTT. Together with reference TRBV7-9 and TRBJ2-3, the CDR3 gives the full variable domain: DTGVSQNPRHKITKRGQNVTFRCDPISEHNRLYWYRQTLGQGPEFLTYFQNEAQLEKSRLLSDRFSAERPKGSFSTLEIQRTEQGDSAMYLCASSPTREGRTDTQYFGPGTRLTVL.

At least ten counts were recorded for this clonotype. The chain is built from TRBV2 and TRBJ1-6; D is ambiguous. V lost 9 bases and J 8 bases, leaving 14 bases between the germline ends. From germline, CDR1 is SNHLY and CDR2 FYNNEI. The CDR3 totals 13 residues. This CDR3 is CASLNIRDSPLHF. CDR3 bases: TGTGCCAGTTTAAACATCCGGGATTCACCCCTCCACTTT.

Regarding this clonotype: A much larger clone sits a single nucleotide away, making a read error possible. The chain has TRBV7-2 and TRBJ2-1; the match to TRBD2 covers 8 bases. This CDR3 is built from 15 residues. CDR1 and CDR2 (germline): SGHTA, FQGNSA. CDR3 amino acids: CASSSSSGSGNEQLF. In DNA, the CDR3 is TGTGCCAGCAGCTCATCAAGCGGGAGTGGCAATGAGCAGCTCTTC.

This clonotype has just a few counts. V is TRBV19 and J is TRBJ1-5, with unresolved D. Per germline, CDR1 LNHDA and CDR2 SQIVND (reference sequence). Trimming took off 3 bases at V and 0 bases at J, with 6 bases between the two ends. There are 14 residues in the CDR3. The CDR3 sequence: CASSIWTSNQPQHF. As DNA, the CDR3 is TGTGCCAGTAGTATCTGGACTAGCAATCAGCCCCAGCATTTT.

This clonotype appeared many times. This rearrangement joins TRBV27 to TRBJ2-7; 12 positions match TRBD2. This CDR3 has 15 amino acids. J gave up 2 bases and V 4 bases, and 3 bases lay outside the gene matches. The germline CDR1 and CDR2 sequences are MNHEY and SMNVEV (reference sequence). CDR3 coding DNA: TGTGCCAGCAGTTACGGACTAGCGGGGACCTACGAGCAGTACTTC. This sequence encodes CASSYGLAGTYEQYF.

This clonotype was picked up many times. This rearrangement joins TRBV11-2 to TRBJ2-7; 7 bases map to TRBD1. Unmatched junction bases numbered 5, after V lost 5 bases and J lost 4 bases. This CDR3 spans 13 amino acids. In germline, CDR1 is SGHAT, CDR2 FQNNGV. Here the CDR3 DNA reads TGTGCCAGCAGCACAAAGGGGGCGTACGAGCAGTACTTC. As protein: CASSTKGAYEQYF.

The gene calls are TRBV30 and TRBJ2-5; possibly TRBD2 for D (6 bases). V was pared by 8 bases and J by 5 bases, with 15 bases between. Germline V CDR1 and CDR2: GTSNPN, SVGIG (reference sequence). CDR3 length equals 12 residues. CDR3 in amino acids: CAGRRARETQYF. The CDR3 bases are TGTGCCGGAAGGAGGGCCCGGGAGACCCAGTACTTC.

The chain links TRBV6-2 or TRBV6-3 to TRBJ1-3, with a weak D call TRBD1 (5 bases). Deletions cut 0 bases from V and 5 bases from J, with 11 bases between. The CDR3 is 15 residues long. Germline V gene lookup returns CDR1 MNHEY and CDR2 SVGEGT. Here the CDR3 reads CASSYSIWGRNTIYF. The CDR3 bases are TGTGCCAGCAGTTACTCGATATGGGGACGAAACACCATATATTTT.

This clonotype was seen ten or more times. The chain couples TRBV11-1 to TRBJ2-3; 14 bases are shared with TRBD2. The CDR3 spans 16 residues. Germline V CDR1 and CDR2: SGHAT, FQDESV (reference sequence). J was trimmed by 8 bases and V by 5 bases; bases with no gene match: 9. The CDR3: CASSIGTSGSLFTQYF. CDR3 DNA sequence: TGTGCCAGCAGCATCGGGACTAGCGGGAGTTTATTTACGCAGTATTTT. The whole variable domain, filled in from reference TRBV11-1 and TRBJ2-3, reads EAEVAQSPRYKITEKSQAVAFWCDPISGHATLYWYRQILGQGPELLVQFQDESVVDDSQLPKDRFSAERLKGVDSTLKIQPAELGDSAMYLCASSIGTSGSLFTQYFGPGTRLTVL.

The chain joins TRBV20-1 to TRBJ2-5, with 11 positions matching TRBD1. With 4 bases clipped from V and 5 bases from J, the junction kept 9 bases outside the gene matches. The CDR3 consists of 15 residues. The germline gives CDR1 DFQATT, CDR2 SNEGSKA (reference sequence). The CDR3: CSAIRRDRGGETQYF. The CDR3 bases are TGCAGTGCTATTCGTCGGGACAGGGGGGGGGAGACCCAGTACTTC.

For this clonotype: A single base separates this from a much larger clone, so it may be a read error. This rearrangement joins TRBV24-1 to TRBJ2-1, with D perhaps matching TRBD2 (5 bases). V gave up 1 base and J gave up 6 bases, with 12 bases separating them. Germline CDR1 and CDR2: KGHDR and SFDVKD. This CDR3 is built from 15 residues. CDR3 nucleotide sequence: TGTGCCACCAGTGATTTTGGGTCTAGCAGCAATGAGCAGTTCTTC. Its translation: CATSDFGSSSNEQFF.

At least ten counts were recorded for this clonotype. In nucleotides, the CDR3 is TGCGGAGGGACTAGCGGGAGAGATGAGCAGTTCTTC. Translating it yields CGGTSGRDEQFF. The chain recombines TRBV20-1 with TRBJ2-1, with 14 bases that match TRBD2. Germline V gene sequence: CDR1 DFQATT, CDR2 SNEGSKA (reference sequence). This CDR3 spans 12 amino acids.

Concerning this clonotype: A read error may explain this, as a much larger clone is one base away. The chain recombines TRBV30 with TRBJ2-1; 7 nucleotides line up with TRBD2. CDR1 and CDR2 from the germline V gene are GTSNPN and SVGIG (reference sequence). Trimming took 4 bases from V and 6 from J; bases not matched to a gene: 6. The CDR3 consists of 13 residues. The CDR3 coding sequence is TGTGCCTGGAATTGGGGGGGAAGCAATGAGCAGTTCTTC. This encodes CAWNWGGSNEQFF.

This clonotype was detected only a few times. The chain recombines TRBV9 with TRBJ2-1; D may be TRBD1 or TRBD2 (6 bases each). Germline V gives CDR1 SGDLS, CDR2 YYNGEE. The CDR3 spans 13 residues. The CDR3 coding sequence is TGTGCGCAAAGGGGGGAGATCTACAATGAGCAGTTCTTC. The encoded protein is CAQRGEIYNEQFF.